This passage covers 13 T cell receptor beta chains from one sample sequenced in a study of blood T cells in healthy people across ages. The use of a sample-barcoded 5' primer and a J-beta primer mix characterized a second PCR of about 7 to 12 cycles. One entry per CDR3 protein results from TCRdb running MiXCR on the 5' RACE reads. The data show 1.5 million to 2 million distinct CDR3 sequences, about 28% seen once. Sequencing input: blood. The receptors shown here come from a woman in her twenties or thirties in good health.

The chain joins TRBV20-1 to TRBJ2-7, with D possibly being TRBD2 (7 bases). Germline V CDR1 and CDR2: DFQATT, SNEGSKA (reference sequence). The V and J ends lost 1 base and 6 bases respectively, with 16 bases between them. The CDR3 loop spans 14 amino acids. The CDR3 is CSARAPGGLREQYF. CDR3 coding DNA: TGCAGTGCTAGAGCTCCCGGGGGGCTTCGCGAGCAGTACTTC.

The chain is built from TRBV11-2 and TRBJ2-5; D gene unclear. Trimming removed 8 bases from V and 5 bases from J, with 9 bases in between. The CDR3 runs 11 residues. The V gene's germline CDR1 is SGHAT and CDR2 FQNNGV. This CDR3 reads CASLNTETQYF. The CDR3, as DNA: TGTGCCAGCCTTAACACGGAGACCCAGTACTTC.

This clonotype was counted many times. V is TRBV5-1 and J is TRBJ2-7; the match to TRBD1 covers 7 bases. Looked up from germline, CDR1 is SGHRS and CDR2 is YFSETQ. Unmatched junction bases numbered 4, after V lost 0 bases and J lost 1 base. The CDR3 spans 15 residues. The CDR3 sequence: CASSLATTGSYEQYF. The CDR3 coding sequence is TGCGCCAGCAGCTTGGCCACGACAGGGTCCTACGAGCAGTACTTC.

In the case of this clonotype: This may be a read error: a much more frequent sequence differs by one nucleotide. This chain connects TRBV25-1 to TRBJ2-7, with 9 bases matching TRBD2. Per the germline V gene, CDR1 is MGHDK and CDR2 is SYGVNS. The CDR3 is 18 residues long. V dropped 3 bases and J dropped 7; count of bases not matched to a gene: 19. In DNA, the CDR3 is TGTGCCAGCAGTGATCAGAGCGGGAGGAAGAGCTCCTACAATGAGCAGTACTTC. Its translation is CASSDQSGRKSSYNEQYF.

The table lists this clonotype with many counts. The V and J genes are TRBV6-1 and TRBJ2-7, with 9 bases aligning to TRBD1. The CDR3 runs 14 residues. Looked up from germline, CDR1 is MNHNS and CDR2 is SASEGT. The ends lost 4 bases at V and 4 bases at J; junction bases unmatched: 5. This chain's CDR3 is CASSGGQGWYEQYF. CDR3 DNA: TGTGCCAGCAGTGGGGGACAGGGTTGGTACGAGCAGTACTTC.

The chain employs TRBV20-1 and TRBJ1-2; 7 bases are shared with TRBD1. Germline V gene lookup returns CDR1 DFQATT and CDR2 SNEGSKA (reference sequence). V was clipped by 4 bases and J by 4 bases; unmatched bases: 12. The CDR3 has 15 amino acids. The CDR3 sequence: CSATLGQGDGYGYTF. In nucleotides, the CDR3 is TGCAGTGCTACCCTTGGGCAGGGGGATGGCTATGGCTACACCTTC.

This clonotype has just one count. The V call is TRBV20-1, the J call TRBJ2-3; D possibly uses TRBD1 or TRBD2 (5 bases each). Trimming removed 4 bases from V and 1 base from J, with 12 bases in between. In germline, CDR1 is DFQATT, CDR2 SNEGSKA (reference sequence). The CDR3 is 14 amino acids. This CDR3 is CSAIRGPGTDTQYF. In DNA, the CDR3 is TGCAGTGCTATTAGGGGACCGGGCACAGATACGCAGTATTTT.

The table lists this clonotype with many counts. CDR3 in DNA: TGCGCCAGCAGCCAAGATCGCGGAGACAGGGGTCTCTACGAGCAGTACTTC. Protein sequence: CASSQDRGDRGLYEQYF. The chain uses TRBV4-1 and TRBJ2-7; 8 bases map to TRBD1. Germline CDR1 MGHRA, CDR2 YSYEKL. The CDR3 length is 17 residues. V lost 0 bases to trimming and J lost 3 bases; unmatched junction nucleotides: 10.

This clonotype has a count of ten or more. The chain is built from TRBV27 and TRBJ2-7, with 8 bases lining up with TRBD1. Trimming took 2 bases from V and 6 from J; bases not matched to a gene: 6. The CDR3 loop spans 14 amino acids. In germline, CDR1 is MNHEY, CDR2 SMNVEV (reference sequence). CDR3 DNA: TGTGCCAGCAGTTTACGACAGGGGTTCGGCGAGCAGTACTTC. The encoded protein is CASSLRQGFGEQYF.

A word on this clonotype: A much more abundant neighbour one base away suggests this may be a read error. This chain links TRBV29-1 with TRBJ2-7; the D is unclear. Trimming removed 2 bases at V and 2 bases at J, with 7 bases between. This CDR3 is built from 12 residues. In germline, CDR1 is SQVTM, CDR2 ANQGSEA. The CDR3, as DNA: TGCAGCGTTGAAACGACAACCTACGAGCAGTACTTC. It specifies CSVETTTYEQYF.

The chain joins TRBV5-1 to TRBJ2-7; unclear D gene. The V gene lost 2 bases and the J gene lost 5 bases, with 11 bases spanning the gap. Germline values: CDR1 SGHRS, CDR2 YFSETQ. There are 13 residues in the CDR3. CDR3 in DNA: TGCGCCAGCAGCTTAAGTGTCGCCGACGAGCAGTACTTC. This encodes CASSLSVADEQYF.

This chain connects TRBV12-5 to TRBJ2-7, with TRBD1 matching 8 bases. CDR1 and CDR2 (germline): LGHNT, FRNRAP. This CDR3 has 14 residues. The J segment lost 0 bases and the V segment lost 9 bases, leaving 7 bases of the junction unmatched. The chain's CDR3 is CASSDRGPSYEQYF. The DNA of the CDR3 is TGTGCTAGCTCAGACAGGGGACCCTCCTACGAGCAGTACTTC.

The V gene is TRBV12-3 or TRBV12-4, the J gene TRBJ2-1; 7 nucleotides match TRBD2. Losses at the gene ends were 1 base for V and 10 bases for J; bases not matched to a gene: 7. This CDR3 is built from 14 residues. The CDR3 sequence is CASSLGLSGVEQFF. CDR3 in DNA: TGTGCCAGCAGTTTAGGATTGAGCGGGGTGGAGCAGTTCTTC.